This TCR beta chain comes out of a study of cytomegalovirus exposure and HLA in healthy donors. Study-level results: According to a subsequent analysis, TCR clusters from the first cohort were inclined to appear together in the 110 or so validation repertoires. The authors enumerated over 150 TCR beta chains as linked to cytomegalovirus.

Method: immunoSEQ multiplex PCR; TCRdb's copy keeps in-frame clones and lacks some. The sample shows 150,000 to 160,000 clones, 86% of them seen only once. Germline lookup yields CDR1 MNHEY and CDR2 SMNVEV (reference sequence). The V gene lost 2 bases and the J gene lost 7 bases, with 11 bases spanning the gap. CDR3 length: 13 amino acids. On this clone: Its antigen is still unknown.

The sample comprised PBMCs. The TCR was taken from a human donor in good health. V gene TRBV27 combines with J gene TRBJ1-2; D gene unclear. CDR3 region: CASSLAGSGGYTF. The CDR3 DNA reads as TGTGCCAGCAGTTTAGCCGGGAGTGGTGGCTACACCTTC.